This record concerns one T cell receptor (beta chain) sequence. The antigen is undetermined. Survey-level resolution applied to immunoSEQ assay v3.0. The method was immunoSEQ multiplex PCR; TCRdb's version includes in-frame clones alone and lacks a portion of them. The sample comprises 13,000 or so clones, 60% to 80% of which are singletons, and roughly an eighth rests with the top ten. CDR1 and CDR2 (germline): GTSNPN, SVGIG (reference sequence). V was clipped by 3 bases and J by 7 bases, with 12 bases between them. The CDR3 runs 12 residues. The sample originates from a study of long-term antiretroviral therapy in people with HIV. Findings and caveats of the study: Controls exceeded HIV repertoires in CDR3 length range. Post-ART diversity increased but stayed below transplant donor controls.

The rearrangement joins TRBV30 to TRBJ1-1, with D unresolved. The clonotype originates from a woman aged 18-29 years with HIV. The sequencing used unsorted PBMCs, collected 1.3 years after starting antiretroviral therapy. The CDR3 bases are TGTGCCTGGAGCCAGGTTGGCGTTGAAGCTTTCTTT. The encoded protein is CAWSQVGVEAFF.